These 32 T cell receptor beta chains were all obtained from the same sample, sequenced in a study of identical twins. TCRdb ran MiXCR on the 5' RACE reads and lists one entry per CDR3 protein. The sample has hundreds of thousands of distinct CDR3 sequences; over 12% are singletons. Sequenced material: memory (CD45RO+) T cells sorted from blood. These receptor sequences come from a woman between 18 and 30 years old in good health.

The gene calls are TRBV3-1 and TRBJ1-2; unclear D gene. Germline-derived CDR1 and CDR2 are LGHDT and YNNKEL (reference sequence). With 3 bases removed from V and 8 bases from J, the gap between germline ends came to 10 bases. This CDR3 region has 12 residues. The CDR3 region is CASSQAFAGYTF. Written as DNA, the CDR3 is TGTGCCAGCAGCCAGGCGTTCGCGGGCTACACCTTC.

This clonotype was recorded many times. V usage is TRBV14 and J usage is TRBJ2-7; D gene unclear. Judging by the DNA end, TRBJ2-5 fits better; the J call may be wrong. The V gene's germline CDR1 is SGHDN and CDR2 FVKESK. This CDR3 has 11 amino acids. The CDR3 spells CASSQERTQYF. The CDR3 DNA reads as TGTGCCAGCAGCCAAGAAAGGACCCAGTACTTC.

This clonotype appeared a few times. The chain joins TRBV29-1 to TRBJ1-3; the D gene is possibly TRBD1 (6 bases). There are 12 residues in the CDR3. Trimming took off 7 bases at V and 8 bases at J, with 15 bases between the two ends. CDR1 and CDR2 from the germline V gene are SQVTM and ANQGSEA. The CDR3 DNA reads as TGCAGCGCCGCACGGGGGGCGGACACCATATATTTT. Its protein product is CSAARGADTIYF.

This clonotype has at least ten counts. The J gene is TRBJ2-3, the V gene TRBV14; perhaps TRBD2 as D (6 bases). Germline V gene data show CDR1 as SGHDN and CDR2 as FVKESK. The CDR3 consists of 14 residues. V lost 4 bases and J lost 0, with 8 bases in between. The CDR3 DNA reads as TGTGCCAGCAGCCGCGGGACTAGCACAGATACGCAGTATTTT. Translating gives CASSRGTSTDTQYF.

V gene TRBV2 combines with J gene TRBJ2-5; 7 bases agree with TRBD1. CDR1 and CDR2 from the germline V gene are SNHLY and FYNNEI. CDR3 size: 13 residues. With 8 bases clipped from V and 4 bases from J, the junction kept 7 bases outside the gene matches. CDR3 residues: CASGPTGRETQYF. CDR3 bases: TGTGCCAGCGGCCCGACAGGGAGAGAGACCCAGTACTTC.

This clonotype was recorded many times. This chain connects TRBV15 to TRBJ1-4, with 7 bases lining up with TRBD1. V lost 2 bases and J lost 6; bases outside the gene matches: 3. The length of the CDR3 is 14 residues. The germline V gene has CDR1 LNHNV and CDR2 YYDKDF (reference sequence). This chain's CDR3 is CATSRLDRDEKLFF. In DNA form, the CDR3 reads TGTGCCACCAGCAGACTCGACAGGGATGAAAAACTGTTTTTT.

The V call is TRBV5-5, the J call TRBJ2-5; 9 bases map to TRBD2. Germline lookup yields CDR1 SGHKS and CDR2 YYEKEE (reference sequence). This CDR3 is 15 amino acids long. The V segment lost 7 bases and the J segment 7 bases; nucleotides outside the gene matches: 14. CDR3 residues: CASGGALAGFGTQYF. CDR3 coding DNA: TGTGCCAGCGGTGGGGCCCTAGCGGGATTCGGGACCCAGTACTTC.

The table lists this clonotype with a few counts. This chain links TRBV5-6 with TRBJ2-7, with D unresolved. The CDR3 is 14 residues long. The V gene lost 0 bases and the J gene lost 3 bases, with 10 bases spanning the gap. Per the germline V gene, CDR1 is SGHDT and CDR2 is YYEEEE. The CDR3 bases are TGTGCCAGCAGCTTGGCCGGGTCTTTCTACGAGCAGTACTTC. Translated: CASSLAGSFYEQYF.

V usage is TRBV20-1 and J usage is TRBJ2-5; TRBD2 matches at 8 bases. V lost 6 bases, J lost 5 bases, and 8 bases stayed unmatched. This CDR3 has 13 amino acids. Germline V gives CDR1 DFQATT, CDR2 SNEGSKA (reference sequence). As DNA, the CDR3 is TGCAGTGCCGGAGCGGGAGTTTGGGAGACCCAGTACTTC. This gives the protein CSAGAGVWETQYF.

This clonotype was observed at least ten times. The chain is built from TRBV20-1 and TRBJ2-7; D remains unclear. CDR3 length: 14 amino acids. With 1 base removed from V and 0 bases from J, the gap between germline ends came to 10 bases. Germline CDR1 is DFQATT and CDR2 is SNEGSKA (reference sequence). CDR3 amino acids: CSARGVESSYEQYF. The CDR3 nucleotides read TGCAGTGCTAGAGGCGTGGAGAGCTCCTACGAGCAGTACTTC.

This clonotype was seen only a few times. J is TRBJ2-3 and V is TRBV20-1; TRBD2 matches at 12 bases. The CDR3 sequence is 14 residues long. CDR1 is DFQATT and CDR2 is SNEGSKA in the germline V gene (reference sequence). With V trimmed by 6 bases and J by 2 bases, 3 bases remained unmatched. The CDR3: CSAGLAGNTDTQYF. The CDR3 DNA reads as TGCAGTGCCGGACTAGCGGGAAACACAGATACGCAGTATTTT.

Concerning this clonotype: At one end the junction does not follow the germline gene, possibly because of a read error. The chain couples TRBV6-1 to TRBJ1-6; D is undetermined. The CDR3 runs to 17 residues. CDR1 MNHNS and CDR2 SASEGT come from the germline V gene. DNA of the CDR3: TGTGCCAGCAGTGAAGCGGACGCGAAATCCTTTAATTCACCCCTCCACTTT. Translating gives CASSEADAKSFNSPLHF.

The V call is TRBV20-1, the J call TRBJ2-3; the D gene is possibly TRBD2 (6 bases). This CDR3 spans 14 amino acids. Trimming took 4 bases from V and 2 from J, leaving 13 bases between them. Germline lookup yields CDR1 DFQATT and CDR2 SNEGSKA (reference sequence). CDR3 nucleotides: TGCAGTGCTATGGACGGGGGAGACACAGATACGCAGTATTTT. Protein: CSAMDGGDTDTQYF.

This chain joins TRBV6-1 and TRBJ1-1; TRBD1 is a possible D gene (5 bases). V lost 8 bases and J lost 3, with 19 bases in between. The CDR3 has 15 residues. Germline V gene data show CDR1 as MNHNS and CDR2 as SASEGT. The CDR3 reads CASFLGRVDDTEAFF. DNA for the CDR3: TGTGCCAGCTTCTTGGGCAGGGTAGACGACACTGAAGCTTTCTTT.

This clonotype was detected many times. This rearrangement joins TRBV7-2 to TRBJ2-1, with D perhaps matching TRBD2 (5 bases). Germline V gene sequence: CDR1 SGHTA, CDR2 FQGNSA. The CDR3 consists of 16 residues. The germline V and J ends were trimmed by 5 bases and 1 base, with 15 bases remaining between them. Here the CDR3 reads CASSVGSMVSYNEQFF. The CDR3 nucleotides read TGTGCCAGCAGCGTAGGGAGTATGGTGTCCTACAATGAGCAGTTCTTC.

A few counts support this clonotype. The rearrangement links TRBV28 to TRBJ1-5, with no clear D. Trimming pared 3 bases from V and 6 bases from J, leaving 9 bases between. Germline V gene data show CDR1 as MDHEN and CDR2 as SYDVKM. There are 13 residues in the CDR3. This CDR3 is CASSFGSAQPQHF. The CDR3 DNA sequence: TGTGCCAGCAGTTTTGGGTCTGCTCAGCCCCAGCATTTT.

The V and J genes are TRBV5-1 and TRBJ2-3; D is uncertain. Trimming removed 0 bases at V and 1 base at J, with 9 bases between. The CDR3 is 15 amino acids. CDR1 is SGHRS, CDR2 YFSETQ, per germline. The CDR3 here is CASSLVAERTDTQYF. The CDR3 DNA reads TGCGCCAGCAGCTTGGTGGCGGAACGCACAGATACGCAGTATTTT.

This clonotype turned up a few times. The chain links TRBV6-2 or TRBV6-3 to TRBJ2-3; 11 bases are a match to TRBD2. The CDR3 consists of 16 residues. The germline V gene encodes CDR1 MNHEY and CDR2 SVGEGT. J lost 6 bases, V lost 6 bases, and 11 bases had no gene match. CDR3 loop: CASRGQASGRWDTQYF. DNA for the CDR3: TGTGCCAGCAGAGGACAAGCTAGCGGGAGGTGGGATACGCAGTATTTT.

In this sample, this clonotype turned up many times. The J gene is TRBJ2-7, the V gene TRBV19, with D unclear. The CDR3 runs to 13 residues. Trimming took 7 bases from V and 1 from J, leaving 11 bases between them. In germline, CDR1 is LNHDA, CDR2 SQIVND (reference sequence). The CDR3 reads CASKKGQSYEQYF. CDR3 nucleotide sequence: TGTGCCAGTAAAAAAGGGCAGTCCTACGAGCAGTACTTC.

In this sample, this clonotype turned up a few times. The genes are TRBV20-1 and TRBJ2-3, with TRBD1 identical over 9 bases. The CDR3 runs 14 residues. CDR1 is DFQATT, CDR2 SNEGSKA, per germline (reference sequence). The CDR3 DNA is TGCCGCGCCTCTCGGGGACAGGGAACAGATACGCAGTATTTT. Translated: CRASRGQGTDTQYF.

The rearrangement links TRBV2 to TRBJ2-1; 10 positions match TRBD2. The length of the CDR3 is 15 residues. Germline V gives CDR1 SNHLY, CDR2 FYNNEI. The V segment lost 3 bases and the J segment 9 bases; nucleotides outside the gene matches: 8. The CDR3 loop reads CASSDPERGGSEQFF. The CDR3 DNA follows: TGTGCCAGCAGTGATCCGGAGCGGGGGGGTAGTGAGCAGTTCTTC.

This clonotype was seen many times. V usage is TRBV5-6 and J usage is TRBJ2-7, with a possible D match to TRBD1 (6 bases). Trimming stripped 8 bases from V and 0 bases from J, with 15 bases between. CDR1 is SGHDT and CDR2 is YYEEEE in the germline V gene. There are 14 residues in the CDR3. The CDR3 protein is CASSDWTASYEQYF. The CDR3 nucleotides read TGTGCCAGTTCTGATTGGACAGCCTCCTACGAGCAGTACTTC.

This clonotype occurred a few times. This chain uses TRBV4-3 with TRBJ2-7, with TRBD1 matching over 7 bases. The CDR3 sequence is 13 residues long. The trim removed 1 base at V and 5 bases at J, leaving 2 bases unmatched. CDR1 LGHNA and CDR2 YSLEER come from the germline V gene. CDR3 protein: CASSQVGTDEQYF. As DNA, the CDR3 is TGCGCCAGCAGCCAAGTCGGGACAGACGAGCAGTACTTC.

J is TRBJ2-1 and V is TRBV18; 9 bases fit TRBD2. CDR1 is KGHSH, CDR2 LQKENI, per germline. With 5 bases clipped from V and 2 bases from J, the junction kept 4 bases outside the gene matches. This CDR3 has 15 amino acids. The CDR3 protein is CASSSSGGTYNEQFF. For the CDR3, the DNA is TGTGCCAGCTCATCGAGCGGGGGGACCTACAATGAGCAGTTCTTC.

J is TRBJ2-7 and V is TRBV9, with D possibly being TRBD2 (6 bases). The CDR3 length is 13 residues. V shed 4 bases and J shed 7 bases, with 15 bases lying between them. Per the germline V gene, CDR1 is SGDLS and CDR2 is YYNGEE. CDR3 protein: CASSPGGFEEQYF. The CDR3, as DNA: TGTGCCAGCAGCCCAGGAGGGTTCGAGGAGCAGTACTTC.

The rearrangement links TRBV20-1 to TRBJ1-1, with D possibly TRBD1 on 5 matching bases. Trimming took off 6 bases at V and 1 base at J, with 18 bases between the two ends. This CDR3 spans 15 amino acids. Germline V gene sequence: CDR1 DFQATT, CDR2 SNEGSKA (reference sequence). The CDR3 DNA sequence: TGCAGTGCCAAGGGACGGGGATCTTGGAACACTGAAGCTTTCTTT. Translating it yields CSAKGRGSWNTEAFF.

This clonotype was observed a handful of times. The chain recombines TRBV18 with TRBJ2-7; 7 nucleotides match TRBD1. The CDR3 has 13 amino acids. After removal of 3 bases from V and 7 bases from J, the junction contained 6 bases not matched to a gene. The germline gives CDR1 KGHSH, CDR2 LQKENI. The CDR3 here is CASSPDRDSEQYF. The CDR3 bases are TGTGCCAGCTCACCTGACAGGGACAGTGAGCAGTACTTC. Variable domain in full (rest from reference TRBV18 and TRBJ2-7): NAGVMQNPRHLVRRRGQEARLRCSPMKGHSHVYWYRQLPEEGLKFMVYLQKENIIDESGMPKERFSAEFPKEGPSILRIQQVVRGDSAAYFCASSPDRDSEQYFGPGTRLTVT.

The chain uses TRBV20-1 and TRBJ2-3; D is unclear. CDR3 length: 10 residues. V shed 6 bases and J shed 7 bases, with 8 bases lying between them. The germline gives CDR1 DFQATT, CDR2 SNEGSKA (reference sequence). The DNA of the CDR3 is TGCAGTGCCGGACGGAATACGCAGTATTTT. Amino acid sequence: CSAGRNTQYF.

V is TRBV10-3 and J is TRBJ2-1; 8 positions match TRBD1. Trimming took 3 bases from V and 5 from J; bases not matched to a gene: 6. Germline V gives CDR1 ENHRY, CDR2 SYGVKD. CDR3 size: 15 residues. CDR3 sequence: CAISEWTGSHNEQFF. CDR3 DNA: TGTGCCATCAGTGAATGGACAGGGAGCCACAATGAGCAGTTCTTC.

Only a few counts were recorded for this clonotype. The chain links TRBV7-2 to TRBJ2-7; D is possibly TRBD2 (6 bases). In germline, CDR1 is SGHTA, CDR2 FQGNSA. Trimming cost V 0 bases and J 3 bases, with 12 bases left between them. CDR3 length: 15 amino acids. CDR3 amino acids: CASSLATGLLYEQYF. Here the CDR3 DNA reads TGTGCCAGCAGCTTAGCAACCGGACTACTCTACGAGCAGTACTTC.

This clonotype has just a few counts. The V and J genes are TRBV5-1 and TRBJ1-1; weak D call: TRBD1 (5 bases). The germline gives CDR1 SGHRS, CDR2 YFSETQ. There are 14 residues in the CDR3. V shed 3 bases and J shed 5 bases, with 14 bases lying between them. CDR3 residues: CASSSGGVKTEAFF. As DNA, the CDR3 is TGCGCCAGCAGCTCAGGAGGGGTTAAAACTGAAGCTTTCTTT. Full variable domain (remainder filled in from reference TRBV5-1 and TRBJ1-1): KAGVTQTPRYLIKTRGQQVTLSCSPISGHRSVSWYQQTPGQGLQFLFEYFSETQRNKGNFPGRFSGRQFSNSRSEMNVSTLELGDSALYLCASSSGGVKTEAFFGQGTRLTVV.

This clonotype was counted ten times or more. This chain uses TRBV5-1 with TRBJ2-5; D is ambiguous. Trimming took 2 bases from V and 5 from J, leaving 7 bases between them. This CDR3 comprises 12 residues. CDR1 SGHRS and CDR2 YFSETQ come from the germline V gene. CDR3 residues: CASSFGWETQYF. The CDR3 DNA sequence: TGCGCCAGCAGCTTCGGATGGGAGACCCAGTACTTC.